This T cell receptor (beta chain) was captured by sequencing in a study of CD8+CD57+ T cells in acquired aplastic anemia. Across the study: Recorded DNA amounts for sorted CD4+ and CD8+ cells had an average of 3.2 ug.

V gave up 6 bases and J gave up 6 bases, with 15 bases separating them. There are 13 residues in the CDR3. Germline V lookup: CDR1 SNHLY, CDR2 FYNNEI. For CDR3 and TCR beta VDJ profiling, genomic DNA was the template used. One entry per CDR3 protein results from TCRdb running MiXCR on the reads. The table lists roughly 500,000 distinct CDR3 sequences, around 33% of them singletons, with roughly 0.89% in the top ten. Study-wide findings and caveats: Patients and controls were found to share twenty-nine CD8+ CDR3 sequences. Patients did not significantly differ from controls in CD8+ Simpson's diversity.

Regarding this clonotype: Its target is not known.

For sequencing, patients were chosen who had shown expansion of CD8+CD57+ cells by flow cytometry. The blood sampling took place in patients who had so far received no therapy. The chain links TRBV2 to TRBJ2-7; TRBD1 might be the D (6 bases). Sequenced sample: sorted CD4+, CD8+, or CD8+CD57+ T cells (not recorded which) from PBMCs. The sequence derives from a human donor with aplastic anemia. The CDR3 DNA sequence: TGTGCCAGCAGCCGGGACACCGGGACCGAGCAGTACTTC. Protein product: CASSRDTGTEQYF.